These 31 T cell receptor beta chains were sequenced from one sample in a study of identifying expanded T cells in peripheral blood. Repertoires were generated with immunoSEQ multiplex PCR, while TCRdb's copy carries only in-frame clones and drops some. This table holds about 78,000 clones, approximately 84% found once. Sequences were obtained from blood. The receptors stem from a person aged 18 to 75 in good health.

The V and J genes are TRBV7-9 and TRBJ2-2; D is unclear. This CDR3 comprises 12 residues. Germline-derived CDR1 and CDR2 are SEHNR and FQNEAQ (reference sequence). Trimming took off 6 bases at V and 8 bases at J, with 10 bases between the two ends. This CDR3 is CASRTQAGELFF. Written as DNA, the CDR3 is TGTGCCAGCAGGACTCAGGCTGGGGAGCTGTTTTTT.

The V and J genes are TRBV30 and TRBJ1-3; D unresolved. The CDR3 runs to 13 residues. Germline CDR1 GTSNPN, CDR2 SVGIG (reference sequence). The V end was cut by 0 bases, the J end by 4 bases, with 7 bases between. This CDR3 reads CAWSVLMGNTIYF. The CDR3 region has the DNA TGTGCCTGGAGTGTACTTATGGGAAACACCATATATTTT.

The J gene is TRBJ2-3, the V gene TRBV2, with D unclear. Germline V lookup: CDR1 SNHLY, CDR2 FYNNEI. There are 14 residues in the CDR3. Trimming shortened V by 2 bases and J by 3 bases, and 9 bases separated the two germline ends. The CDR3 loop is CASSETLGTDTQYF. As DNA, the CDR3 is TGTGCCAGCAGTGAAACCCTAGGAACAGATACGCAGTATTTT.

The chain combines TRBV18 with TRBJ1-1; D uncertain. Between the trimmed V and J ends, which lost 2 bases and 4 bases, there was a span of 11 bases. This CDR3 has 14 amino acids. CDR1 KGHSH and CDR2 LQKENI come from the germline V gene. The CDR3 here is CASSPNPGGTEAFF. CDR3 nucleotides: TGTGCCAGCTCACCAAATCCGGGAGGCACTGAAGCTTTCTTT.

This clone appeared a few times. This chain uses TRBV5-8 with TRBJ1-3; D unresolved. Germline V gene sequence: CDR1 SGHTS, CDR2 YDEGEE. The V end lost 5 bases, the J end lost 4 bases, and 13 bases lay between the germline ends. This CDR3 is built from 14 residues. The CDR3: CASRPDFGGNTIYF. In DNA form, the CDR3 reads TGTGCCAGCAGACCGGACTTTGGGGGAAACACCATATATTTT.

The chain recombines TRBV7-2 with TRBJ2-6; 8 nucleotides line up with TRBD2. With 1 base clipped from V and 0 bases from J, the junction kept 8 bases outside the gene matches. Germline V gene sequence: CDR1 SGHTA, CDR2 FQGNSA. The CDR3 runs to 19 residues. CDR3 sequence: CASSLGTSGRSSGANVLTF. The CDR3 DNA reads as TGTGCCAGCAGCTTAGGCACTAGCGGAAGAAGCTCTGGGGCCAACGTCCTGACTTTC.

The table lists this clone with a few counts. The gene calls are TRBV14 and TRBJ2-1, with TRBD2 identical over 12 bases. This CDR3 has 17 residues. The J segment lost 0 bases and the V segment lost 4 bases, leaving 4 bases of the junction unmatched. Germline V gene sequence: CDR1 SGHDN, CDR2 FVKESK. The DNA for the CDR3 is TGTGCCAGCAGCCGCGGACTAGCGGGGAACTCCTACAATGAGCAGTTCTTC. Amino acids: CASSRGLAGNSYNEQFF.

This rearrangement joins TRBV14 to TRBJ2-2, with unresolved D. This CDR3 is built from 15 residues. CDR1 SGHDN and CDR2 FVKESK come from the germline V gene. Trimming took off 0 bases at V and 3 bases at J, with 8 bases between the two ends. The CDR3 spells CASSQDRGYTGELFF. The CDR3 DNA sequence: TGTGCCAGCAGCCAAGATCGCGGTTACACCGGGGAGCTGTTTTTT.

The chain combines TRBV4-2 with TRBJ2-1; 10 bases match TRBD2. The CDR3 totals 16 residues. CDR1 and CDR2 (germline): LGHNA, YNFKEQ. V lost 1 base, J lost 7 bases, and 7 bases stayed unmatched. CDR3 sequence reads: CASSQGVAGGENEQFF. The CDR3 DNA sequence: TGTGCCAGCAGCCAAGGGGTAGCGGGAGGCGAGAATGAGCAGTTCTTC.

The rearrangement uses TRBV29-1 and TRBJ1-1; TRBD1 matches 10 bases. This CDR3 spans 12 amino acids. The ends lost 6 bases at V and 5 bases at J; junction bases unmatched: 3. CDR1 SQVTM and CDR2 ANQGSEA come from the germline V gene. The CDR3 loop is CSVTGQGTEAFF. The CDR3 DNA reads as TGCAGCGTCACGGGACAGGGGACTGAAGCTTTCTTT.

The chain links TRBV5-6 to TRBJ2-5; TRBD2 aligns across 10 bases. The CDR3 is 17 amino acids. Unmatched junction bases numbered 12, after V lost 3 bases and J lost 4 bases. The germline gives CDR1 SGHDT, CDR2 YYEEEE. The CDR3 sequence is CASSSGLATRERETQYF. The CDR3, as DNA: TGTGCCAGCAGCTCGGGACTAGCGACCAGAGAAAGAGAGACCCAGTACTTC.

The chain employs TRBV4-2 and TRBJ2-3, with TRBD2 matching over 8 bases. CDR1 and CDR2 from the germline V gene are LGHNA and YNFKEQ. The CDR3 length is 20 residues. J lost 1 base, V lost 3 bases, and 18 bases had no gene match. CDR3: CASSQYGGDLVQWGTDTQYF. CDR3 in DNA: TGTGCCAGCAGCCAGTACGGGGGGGATTTGGTACAGTGGGGCACAGATACGCAGTATTTT.

The chain recombines TRBV18 with TRBJ2-5; D gene uncertain. Germline CDR1 and CDR2: KGHSH and LQKENI. The CDR3 spans 13 residues. The germline V and J ends were trimmed by 3 bases and 2 bases, with 7 bases remaining between them. DNA for the CDR3: TGTGCCAGCTCACCCAACAGACAAGAGACCCAGTACTTC. Translation: CASSPNRQETQYF.

This chain uses TRBV5-4 with TRBJ2-3; TRBD2 aligns across 8 bases. After removal of 3 bases from V and 8 bases from J, the junction contained 8 bases not matched to a gene. The CDR3 contains 14 residues. CDR1 and CDR2 from the germline V gene are SGHNT and YYREEE (reference sequence). CDR3 sequence: CASSSITTSVTQYF. The DNA of the CDR3 is TGTGCCAGCAGCTCCATTACGACTAGCGTTACGCAGTATTTT.

The CDR3 region has the DNA TGTGCCAGCGCGTTTTGGAGATCTAGTCGGACCGAGCAGTACTTC. This gives the protein CASAFWRSSRTEQYF. This chain connects TRBV14 to TRBJ2-7; D is unresolved. Trimming cost V 8 bases and J 6 bases, with 23 bases left between them. Germline V CDR1 and CDR2: SGHDN, FVKESK. There are 15 residues in the CDR3.

The rearrangement uses TRBV7-9 and TRBJ2-1, with unresolved D. This CDR3 has 14 residues. With 6 bases removed from V and 4 bases from J, the gap between germline ends came to 13 bases. Germline V gene lookup returns CDR1 SEHNR and CDR2 FQNEAQ (reference sequence). CDR3 in DNA: TGTGCCAGCAGTCCTACACCCGGATACAATGAGCAGTTCTTC. Protein sequence: CASSPTPGYNEQFF.

The rearrangement joins TRBV5-6 to TRBJ2-7, with D perhaps TRBD1 (6 bases). Looked up from germline, CDR1 is SGHDT and CDR2 is YYEEEE. V was cut by 4 bases and J by 3 bases, with 23 bases left in between. CDR3 length equals 17 residues. CDR3 DNA sequence: TGTGCCAGCAGCCAAAAAGGACAGTTAGAAAATCGCTACGAGCAGTACTTC. It yields the protein CASSQKGQLENRYEQYF.

The V and J genes are TRBV2 and TRBJ2-1; D is undetermined. The CDR3 is made up of 13 amino acids. Germline CDR1 SNHLY, CDR2 FYNNEI. Between the trimmed V and J ends, which lost 5 bases and 6 bases, there was a span of 11 bases. The CDR3 sequence is CASSSLKANEQFF. CDR3 DNA: TGTGCCAGCAGTTCACTCAAGGCCAATGAGCAGTTCTTC.

The chain carries TRBV19 and TRBJ1-5; weak D call: TRBD1 (6 bases). The CDR3 contains 12 residues. The V and J ends lost 5 bases and 5 bases respectively, with 7 bases between them. Germline loops: CDR1 LNHDA, CDR2 SQIVND (reference sequence). CDR3 sequence: CASSYRDQPQHF. CDR3 bases: TGTGCCAGTAGTTACAGGGATCAGCCCCAGCATTTT.

The chain joins TRBV4-1 to TRBJ2-2; TRBD2 matches at 7 bases. This CDR3 is built from 14 residues. CDR1 is MGHRA, CDR2 YSYEKL, per germline. V lost 3 bases to trimming and J lost 4 bases; unmatched junction nucleotides: 2. The CDR3 is CASSQRTSTGELFF. DNA for the CDR3: TGCGCCAGCAGCCAGCGGACTAGCACCGGGGAGCTGTTTTTT.

The chain combines TRBV6-1 with TRBJ2-7, with TRBD2 matching 8 bases. Unmatched junction bases numbered 6, after V lost 0 bases and J lost 2 bases. This CDR3 region has 16 residues. Germline V gene sequence: CDR1 MNHNS, CDR2 SASEGT. The CDR3 nucleotides read TGTGCCAGCAGTGAAGCGATGCTAGCGGGTGCCTACGAGCAGTACTTC. Amino acid sequence: CASSEAMLAGAYEQYF.

The chain links TRBV7-2 to TRBJ1-5; D is undetermined. The CDR3 spans 12 residues. Trimming took 4 bases from V and 6 from J, leaving 7 bases between them. Germline V gene data show CDR1 as SGHTA and CDR2 as FQGNSA. CDR3 amino acids: CASSSVRQPQHF. The CDR3 DNA sequence: TGTGCCAGCAGCTCAGTTCGTCAGCCCCAGCATTTT.

CDR3 coding DNA: TGTGCCACCAGCACGACCTACGAGCAGTACTTC. It encodes CATSTTYEQYF. The V and J genes are TRBV15 and TRBJ2-7; D call uncertain. The CDR3 length is 11 residues. Germline CDR1 LNHNV, CDR2 YYDKDF (reference sequence). Trimming pared 4 bases from V and 2 bases from J, leaving 3 bases between.

The chain combines TRBV2 with TRBJ2-1; 8 bases align to TRBD1. The V gene end was trimmed by 6 bases and the J gene end by 0 bases; junction bases not matched to a gene: 7. CDR1 and CDR2 (germline): SNHLY, FYNNEI. This CDR3 contains 16 residues. CDR3 in amino acids: CASRARTGNSYNEQFF. The CDR3 nucleotides are TGTGCCAGCAGGGCTAGGACAGGGAACTCCTACAATGAGCAGTTCTTC. The complete variable domain, with remaining parts taken from reference TRBV2 and TRBJ2-1, reads EPEVTQTPSHQVTQMGQEVILRCVPISNHLYFYWYRQILGQKVEFLVSFYNNEISEKSEIFDDQFSVERPDGSNFTLKIRSTKLEDSAMYFCASRARTGNSYNEQFFGPGTRLTVL.

This clone was detected a few times. The chain has TRBV7-2 and TRBJ2-2, with 7 nucleotides matching TRBD2. CDR3 size: 15 residues. V lost 5 bases and J lost 5; bases outside the gene matches: 8. From germline, CDR1 is SGHTA and CDR2 FQGNSA. CDR3 DNA: TGTGCCAGCAGCCCCCTGGGGCGGGAGACCGGGGAGCTGTTTTTT. The encoded protein is CASSPLGRETGELFF.

The genes are TRBV7-6 and TRBJ2-2; 9 bases line up with TRBD1. The CDR3 is 18 residues long. V dropped 1 base and J dropped 6; count of bases not matched to a gene: 12. Germline V lookup: CDR1 SGHVS, CDR2 FNYEAQ. The chain's CDR3 is CASSLGFLGQGYSGELFF. As DNA, the CDR3 is TGTGCCAGCAGCTTAGGGTTTCTCGGACAGGGGTATTCCGGGGAGCTGTTTTTT.

The DNA for the CDR3 is TGTGCCGGCTCCGGGGGACCTAGCACAGATACGCAGTATTTT. It is translated as CAGSGGPSTDTQYF. V gene TRBV28 combines with J gene TRBJ2-3; the D gene is possibly TRBD2 (6 bases). The CDR3 has 14 amino acids. V lost 11 bases to trimming and J lost 0 bases, with 15 bases between them. CDR1 and CDR2 from the germline V gene are MDHEN and SYDVKM.

The chain joins TRBV29-1 to TRBJ2-1; the match to TRBD2 covers 10 bases. The junction had 2 bases not matched to a gene; V was cut back by 7 bases and J by 8 bases. There are 11 residues in the CDR3. From germline, CDR1 is SQVTM and CDR2 ANQGSEA. CDR3 coding DNA: TGCAGCGCCGGACTAGCGGATGAGCAGTTCTTC. Translating gives CSAGLADEQFF.

This rearrangement joins TRBV5-4 to TRBJ2-6; weak D call: TRBD2 (7 bases). Looked up from germline, CDR1 is SGHNT and CDR2 is YYREEE (reference sequence). The ends were cut back, 6 bases at V and 2 bases at J, with 12 bases in the middle. This CDR3 has 15 residues. The CDR3 DNA reads as TGTGCCAGCACCAAGGGGGGGGCTGGGGCCAACGTCCTGACTTTC. Translation: CASTKGGAGANVLTF.

Only one count was recorded for this clone. V gene TRBV2 combines with J gene TRBJ1-2; D possibly corresponds to TRBD1 (6 bases). V lost 3 bases and J 5 bases, leaving 16 bases between the germline ends. Germline-derived CDR1 and CDR2 are SNHLY and FYNNEI. CDR3 length equals 15 residues. CDR3 bases: TGTGCCAGCAGTGATTTGGGGGCAGTAGGGTATGGCTACACCTTC. Translated, it gives CASSDLGAVGYGYTF.

This chain links TRBV7-3 with TRBJ1-2, with D uncertain. Trimming shortened V by 0 bases and J by 6 bases, and 17 bases separated the two germline ends. The CDR3 covers 16 residues. Germline lookup yields CDR1 SGHTA and CDR2 FQGTGA. The CDR3 protein is CASSLTEFRPTDGYTF. The CDR3 DNA sequence: TGTGCCAGCAGCTTAACGGAGTTCAGGCCTACCGATGGCTACACCTTC. The full variable domain, with the rest looked up from reference TRBV7-3 and TRBJ1-2, is GAGVSQTPSNKVTEKGKYVELRCDPISGHTALYWYRQSLGQGPEFLIYFQGTGAADDSGLPNDRFFAVRPEGSVSTLKIQRTERGDSAVYLCASSLTEFRPTDGYTFGSGTRLTVV.